These 18 T cell receptor beta chains were all obtained from the same sample, sequenced in a study of a mutant IDH1 vaccine in newly diagnosed glioma. No antigen is known for these receptors. Time point meaning: week 23, last vaccination. The investigators gave 300 ug of mutant IDH1 20-mer peptide in each vaccine dose, together with topical imiquimod. Method: immunoSEQ multiplex PCR; TCRdb's copy keeps in-frame clones and lacks some. The sample yields approximately 82,000 clones, 75% to 90% seen once. The material sequenced was PBMCs, taken from a glioma patient whose treatment included an IDH1 peptide vaccine. Receptors were obtained from a woman aged 50 to 60 with glioma.

The chain combines TRBV28 with TRBJ2-5; 10 positions agree with TRBD2. The CDR3 extends over 17 amino acids. CDR1 and CDR2 from the germline V gene are MDHEN and SYDVKM. V lost 3 bases to trimming and J lost 5 bases; unmatched junction nucleotides: 12. The CDR3 here is CASSFNSGRRVTETQYF. CDR3 DNA: TGTGCCAGCAGTTTTAATAGCGGGAGGCGAGTAACCGAGACCCAGTACTTC.

The chain joins TRBV6-6 to TRBJ2-7; 7 bases fit TRBD1. The CDR3 totals 15 residues. Per the germline V gene, CDR1 is MNHNY and CDR2 is SVGAGI (reference sequence). With 10 bases clipped from V and 0 bases from J, the junction kept 12 bases outside the gene matches. Written as DNA, the CDR3 is TGTGCCAACGGGCCACAGAGGGACAGCTCCTACGAGCAGTACTTC. As protein: CANGPQRDSSYEQYF.

This rearrangement joins TRBV5-4 to TRBJ1-4; 7 nucleotides line up with TRBD1. This CDR3 is built from 16 residues. The ends lost 4 bases at V and 3 bases at J; junction bases unmatched: 9. Germline lookup yields CDR1 SGHNT and CDR2 YYREEE (reference sequence). The CDR3 DNA reads TGTGCCAGCAGCCCAGGGACAGACACTGCTAATGAAAAACTGTTTTTT. This codes for CASSPGTDTANEKLFF.

This chain links TRBV11-2 with TRBJ2-7; D may be TRBD1 or TRBD2 (5 bases each). Germline CDR1 and CDR2: SGHAT and FQNNGV. V dropped 5 bases and J dropped 1 base, with 15 bases sitting between them. This CDR3 spans 15 amino acids. The CDR3 coding sequence is TGTGCCAGCAGCATATCCGGGACGGCGTCCTACGAGCAGTACTTC. Its protein is CASSISGTASYEQYF.

The rearrangement joins TRBV9 to TRBJ2-7; 9 bases agree with TRBD1. This CDR3 comprises 13 residues. The V and J ends lost 5 bases and 6 bases, in that order; junction bases with no gene match: 6. Germline CDR1 reads SGDLS; CDR2 reads YYNGEE. CDR3 DNA sequence: TGTGCCAGCAGTCGGGACAGGGCGGCCGAGCAGTACTTC. Its protein product is CASSRDRAAEQYF.

This clone was counted once. V and J are TRBV19 and TRBJ1-1; 12 nucleotides line up with TRBD1. The CDR3 totals 15 residues. The V gene's germline CDR1 is LNHDA and CDR2 SQIVND (reference sequence). V lost 6 bases to trimming and J lost 4 bases; unmatched junction nucleotides: 6. The CDR3 reads CASRGQGAGVTEAFF. CDR3 nucleotides: TGTGCCAGTAGGGGACAGGGGGCGGGGGTCACTGAAGCTTTCTTT.

The chain uses TRBV9 and TRBJ2-2; 9 bases are a match to TRBD2. CDR1 SGDLS and CDR2 YYNGEE come from the germline V gene. V lost 5 bases to trimming and J lost 5 bases; unmatched junction nucleotides: 7. The CDR3 is made up of 15 amino acids. The CDR3 sequence: CASSLAGSNTGELFF. DNA of the CDR3: TGTGCCAGCAGTCTAGCGGGAAGTAATACCGGGGAGCTGTTTTTT.

This chain uses TRBV29-1 with TRBJ2-1, with D possibly TRBD2 on 6 matching bases. The CDR3 spans 17 residues. Per the germline V gene, CDR1 is SQVTM and CDR2 is ANQGSEA. V lost 3 bases and J lost 4, with 22 bases in between. CDR3 bases: TGCAGCGTTGAGGGCGGGACCTACCTTGGGGGATACAATGAGCAGTTCTTC. Protein: CSVEGGTYLGGYNEQFF.

The chain is built from TRBV29-1 and TRBJ2-7; the D gene could be TRBD1 or TRBD2 (5 bases each). V was pared by 4 bases and J by 7 bases, with 11 bases between. Per germline, CDR1 SQVTM and CDR2 ANQGSEA. CDR3 size: 11 residues. CDR3 in amino acids: CSVGREREQYF. The CDR3 DNA reads as TGCAGCGTTGGCAGGGAGAGAGAGCAGTACTTC.

This chain joins TRBV5-1 and TRBJ2-5; 10 nucleotides line up with TRBD1. Germline V gene data show CDR1 as SGHRS and CDR2 as YFSETQ. The junction had 8 bases not matched to a gene; V was cut back by 4 bases and J by 5 bases. There are 15 residues in the CDR3. The CDR3 is CASSQGTGVSETQYF. The CDR3 DNA is TGCGCCAGCAGCCAAGGGACAGGGGTGTCGGAGACCCAGTACTTC.

The V gene is TRBV5-1, the J gene TRBJ2-7, with no clear D. The CDR3 spans 13 residues. Trimming left V 0 bases short and J 8 bases short, with 12 bases between. Germline CDR1 is SGHRS and CDR2 is YFSETQ. CDR3 region: CASSLESLAKQYF. CDR3 DNA: TGCGCCAGCAGCTTGGAGTCCTTGGCGAAGCAGTACTTC. Complete variable domain (other parts from reference TRBV5-1 and TRBJ2-7): KAGVTQTPRYLIKTRGQQVTLSCSPISGHRSVSWYQQTPGQGLQFLFEYFSETQRNKGNFPGRFSGRQFSNSRSEMNVSTLELGDSALYLCASSLESLAKQYFGPGTRLTVT.

The gene calls are TRBV18 and TRBJ2-3, with a tentative D call TRBD2 (6 bases). The V and J ends lost 1 base and 3 bases respectively, with 11 bases between them. This CDR3 has 15 residues. Germline V lookup: CDR1 KGHSH, CDR2 LQKENI. The DNA for the CDR3 is TGTGCCAGCTCACCACGTCTCGGGGGAACAGATACGCAGTATTTT. As protein: CASSPRLGGTDTQYF.

The rearrangement links TRBV2 to TRBJ2-1; 16 bases align to TRBD2. Germline CDR1 reads SNHLY; CDR2 reads FYNNEI. This CDR3 has 16 residues. The V segment lost 5 bases and the J segment 10 bases; nucleotides outside the gene matches: 8. CDR3 loop: CASSKGTSGRAEEQFF. CDR3 coding DNA: TGTGCCAGCAGTAAGGGGACTAGCGGGAGGGCCGAGGAGCAGTTCTTC.

This rearrangement joins TRBV19 to TRBJ2-1; the match to TRBD2 covers 11 bases. The CDR3 covers 15 residues. Germline V gene sequence: CDR1 LNHDA, CDR2 SQIVND (reference sequence). Trimming removed 5 bases from V and 2 bases from J; junction bases left unmatched: 2. The CDR3 region is CASSGGLAAYNEQFF. Written as DNA, the CDR3 is TGTGCCAGTAGTGGGGGACTAGCGGCCTACAATGAGCAGTTCTTC.

The J gene is TRBJ2-1, the V gene TRBV11-2; TRBD2 matches 8 bases. There are 16 residues in the CDR3. After removal of 3 bases from V and 0 bases from J, the junction contained 4 bases not matched to a gene. Germline CDR1 reads SGHAT; CDR2 reads FQNNGV. CDR3 sequence (DNA): TGTGCCAGCAGCTTTGGAGCGGGAGTCTCCTACAATGAGCAGTTCTTC. This translates into CASSFGAGVSYNEQFF.

This clone was observed a single time. The chain couples TRBV9 to TRBJ2-6; possibly TRBD1 or TRBD2 for D (7 bases each). V was cut by 3 bases and J by 1 base, with 14 bases left in between. The V gene's germline CDR1 is SGDLS and CDR2 YYNGEE. This CDR3 is built from 17 residues. CDR3 protein: CASSASRGGSGANVLTF. The CDR3, as DNA: TGTGCCAGCAGCGCCTCCAGGGGGGGGTCTGGGGCCAACGTCCTGACTTTC. Using reference TRBV9 and TRBJ2-6 for the parts outside the CDR3, the full variable domain is DSGVTQTPKHLITATGQRVTLRCSPRSGDLSVYWYQQSLDQGLQFLIQYYNGEERAKGNILERFSAQQFPDLHSELNLSSLELGDSALYFCASSASRGGSGANVLTFGAGSRLTVL.

The J gene is TRBJ2-1, the V gene TRBV9; no reliable D call. There are 12 residues in the CDR3. CDR1 and CDR2 from the germline V gene are SGDLS and YYNGEE. Trimming left V 1 base short and J 8 bases short, with 7 bases between. The CDR3 loop reads CASSVTKDEQFF. Written as DNA, the CDR3 is TGTGCCAGCAGCGTAACGAAGGATGAGCAGTTCTTC.

The rearrangement links TRBV11-1 to TRBJ2-5, with D unresolved. This CDR3 has 11 residues. Trimming took off 5 bases at V and 0 bases at J, with 1 base between the two ends. The germline V gene encodes CDR1 SGHAT and CDR2 FQDESV (reference sequence). CDR3 residues: CASSHQETQYF. The DNA for the CDR3 is TGTGCCAGCAGCCACCAAGAGACCCAGTACTTC.